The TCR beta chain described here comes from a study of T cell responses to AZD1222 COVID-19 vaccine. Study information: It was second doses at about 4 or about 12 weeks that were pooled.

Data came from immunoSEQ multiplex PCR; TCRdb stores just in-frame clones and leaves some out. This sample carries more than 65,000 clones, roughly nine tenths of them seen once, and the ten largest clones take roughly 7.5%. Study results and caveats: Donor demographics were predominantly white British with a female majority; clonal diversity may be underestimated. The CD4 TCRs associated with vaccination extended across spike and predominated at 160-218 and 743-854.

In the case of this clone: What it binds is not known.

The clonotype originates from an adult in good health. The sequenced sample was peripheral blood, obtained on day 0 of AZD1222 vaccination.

This chain's CDR3 is CASSQDPGTGNTIYF. Here the CDR3 DNA reads TGTGCCAGCAGCCAAGATCCGGGGACTGGAAACACCATATATTTT. The chain is built from TRBV14 and TRBJ1-3; D not resolved. Germline lookup yields CDR1 SGHDN and CDR2 FVKESK. The CDR3 loop spans 15 amino acids. The ends were cut back, 0 bases at V and 2 bases at J, with 8 bases in the middle.